Listed below are T cell receptor beta chains from one sample, sequenced in a study of breast tumors, draining lymph nodes, adjacent tissues. TCRdb reanalysed the multiplex PCR reads using MiXCR and keeps one entry per CDR3 protein. The sample consists of around 170,000 distinct CDR3 sequences, about 30% of them appearing once. The material sequenced was axillary lymph node tissue. Receptors were obtained from a female donor with breast cancer. Some clones in this sample may be carry-over from other donors' samples. CDR3s include the opening cysteine and the closing phenylalanine or tryptophan. The order of the fields is J gene, V gene, clone size, D gene, CDR3 protein, CDR3 DNA. The D gene is left open where the match is weak. Clone size is not always given. Where it is, it says once, few, many or a class for expanded clones.

j_call: TRBJ2-2; v_call: TRBV7-9; clone_size: .; d_call: TRBD1; cdr3_aa: CASSPIQGATGELFF; cdr3_nt: TGTGCCAGCAGCCCGATACAGGGGGCCACCGGGGAGCTGTTTTTT
j_call: TRBJ2-3; v_call: TRBV19; clone_size: .; d_call: .; cdr3_aa: CASATAGARNTDTQYF; cdr3_nt: TGTGCCAGTGCTACTGCGGGGGCCCGTAACACAGATACGCAGTATTTT
j_call: TRBJ1-5; v_call: TRBV10-3; clone_size: many; d_call: TRBD1; cdr3_aa: CASTGGSNQPQHF; cdr3_nt: TGTGCCAGCACAGGGGGTAGCAATCAGCCCCAGCATTTT
j_call: TRBJ2-7; v_call: TRBV20-1; clone_size: many; d_call: .; cdr3_aa: CSAAQWELPYEQYF; cdr3_nt: TGCAGTGCGGCGCAGTGGGAGCTTCCCTACGAGCAGTACTTC
j_call: TRBJ2-1; v_call: TRBV20-1; clone_size: .; d_call: .; cdr3_aa: CSARGGLSPFF; cdr3_nt: TGCAGTGCTAGAGGGGGCCTCAGCCCGTTCTTC
j_call: TRBJ2-7; v_call: TRBV20-1; clone_size: few; d_call: TRBD1; cdr3_aa: CSARPSGTGLCEQYF; cdr3_nt: TGCAGTGCCCGTCCAAGTGGGACAGGACTCTGCGAGCAGTACTTC
j_call: TRBJ2-3; v_call: TRBV11-3; clone_size: few; d_call: .; cdr3_aa: CASSLGATFKSYNEQYF; cdr3_nt: TGTGCCAGCAGCTTAGGCGCAACGTTCAAATCCTACAATGAGCAGTATTTT
j_call: TRBJ2-7; v_call: TRBV7-7; clone_size: .; d_call: .; cdr3_aa: CASSPRQRAYEQYF; cdr3_nt: TGTGCCAGCAGCCCCCGACAGAGGGCCTACGAGCAGTACTTC
j_call: TRBJ2-7; v_call: TRBV7-8; clone_size: many; d_call: TRBD1; cdr3_aa: CASSLKGQGFYEQYF; cdr3_nt: TGTGCCAGCAGCTTAAAGGGACAGGGTTTCTACGAGCAGTACTTC
j_call: TRBJ1-1; v_call: TRBV12-3/TRBV12-4; clone_size: .; d_call: .; cdr3_aa: CASSFFYLNTEAFF; cdr3_nt: TGTGCCAGCAGCTTCTTCTACTTGAACACTGAAGCTTTCTTT
j_call: TRBJ1-5; v_call: TRBV6-5; clone_size: many; d_call: TRBD1; cdr3_aa: CASSQGQGVNQPQHF; cdr3_nt: TGTGCCAGCAGCCAGGGACAGGGGGTCAATCAGCCCCAGCATTTT
j_call: TRBJ1-6; v_call: TRBV9; clone_size: many; d_call: .; cdr3_aa: CASSSRETNSPLHF; cdr3_nt: TGTGCCAGCAGCTCCCGGGAAACTAATTCACCCCTCCACTTT
j_call: TRBJ2-2; v_call: TRBV6-5; clone_size: many; d_call: TRBD1; cdr3_aa: CASSFGTGGYPGELFF; cdr3_nt: TGTGCCAGCAGTTTTGGGACAGGAGGATATCCCGGGGAGCTGTTTTTT
j_call: TRBJ1-6; v_call: TRBV6-1; clone_size: many; d_call: .; cdr3_aa: CASSAQPGQPLSPLHF; cdr3_nt: TGTGCCAGCAGTGCCCAACCCGGACAACCTCTTTCACCCCTCCACTTT
j_call: TRBJ2-1; v_call: TRBV9; clone_size: many; d_call: .; cdr3_aa: CASSVVGRNGNEQFF; cdr3_nt: TGTGCCAGCAGCGTAGTCGGGAGAAATGGCAATGAGCAGTTCTTC
j_call: TRBJ2-1; v_call: TRBV3-1; clone_size: .; d_call: .; cdr3_aa: CASSQGAGQGGEQFF; cdr3_nt: TGTGCCAGCAGCCAAGGTGCCGGCCAAGGAGGTGAGCAGTTCTTC
j_call: TRBJ2-7; v_call: TRBV5-6; clone_size: many; d_call: TRBD1; cdr3_aa: CASNPAGTGIYEQYF; cdr3_nt: TGTGCCAGCAACCCAGCCGGGACAGGGATTTACGAGCAGTACTTC
j_call: TRBJ2-1; v_call: TRBV6-1; clone_size: few; d_call: .; cdr3_aa: CASSEAGRRNNEQFF; cdr3_nt: TGTGCCAGCAGTGAAGCGGGCAGGAGAAACAATGAGCAGTTCTTC
j_call: TRBJ2-2; v_call: TRBV11-2; clone_size: once; d_call: TRBD2; cdr3_aa: CASSLIAGTTGELFF; cdr3_nt: TGTGCCAGCAGTCTGATAGCGGGCACCACCGGGGAGCTGTTTTTT
j_call: TRBJ2-7; v_call: TRBV14; clone_size: many; d_call: TRBD1; cdr3_aa: CASSQDPGDSRSSYEQYF; cdr3_nt: TGTGCCAGCAGCCAAGATCCCGGGGACAGCCGGAGCTCCTACGAGCAGTACTTC
j_call: TRBJ2-7; v_call: TRBV20-1; clone_size: many; d_call: .; cdr3_aa: CSVGQSYEQYF; cdr3_nt: TGCAGTGTTGGGCAGTCCTACGAGCAGTACTTC
j_call: TRBJ2-2; v_call: TRBV2; clone_size: many; d_call: TRBD1; cdr3_aa: CASRGPGQGIVGELFF; cdr3_nt: TGTGCCAGCAGGGGGCCGGGACAGGGCATTGTCGGGGAGCTGTTTTTT
j_call: TRBJ2-7; v_call: TRBV5-6; clone_size: many; d_call: .; cdr3_aa: CASSRWREQYF; cdr3_nt: TGTGCCAGCAGCCGGTGGAGGGAGCAGTACTTC
j_call: TRBJ1-2; v_call: TRBV7-9; clone_size: few; d_call: .; cdr3_aa: CASSSSGGQYDGYPF; cdr3_nt: TGTGCCAGCAGTTCGTCCGGTGGGCAGTACGATGGCTACCCCTTC
j_call: TRBJ1-2; v_call: TRBV7-3; clone_size: many; d_call: .; cdr3_aa: CASTLFEGPYGYTF; cdr3_nt: TGTGCCAGCACCCTGTTCGAGGGACCCTATGGCTACACCTTC
j_call: TRBJ2-1; v_call: TRBV2; clone_size: many; d_call: TRBD2; cdr3_aa: CASSGLAGGVYNEQFF; cdr3_nt: TGTGCCAGCAGCGGACTAGCGGGGGGTGTTTACAATGAGCAGTTCTTC
j_call: TRBJ2-3; v_call: TRBV5-1; clone_size: .; d_call: TRBD2; cdr3_aa: CASSFRLAGGRATDTQYF; cdr3_nt: TGCGCCAGCAGCTTTCGACTAGCGGGGGGCCGCGCCACAGATACGCAGTATTTT
j_call: TRBJ2-3; v_call: TRBV20-1; clone_size: many; d_call: .; cdr3_aa: CSANAPAVAADTQYF; cdr3_nt: TGCAGTGCTAACGCTCCAGCCGTTGCGGCAGATACGCAGTATTTT
j_call: TRBJ2-3; v_call: TRBV11-2; clone_size: .; d_call: TRBD2; cdr3_aa: CASSFDLAGPSTDTRYF; cdr3_nt: TGTGCCAGCAGCTTTGACTTAGCGGGCCCTAGCACAGATACGCGGTATTTT
j_call: TRBJ2-5; v_call: TRBV5-6; clone_size: .; d_call: TRBD2; cdr3_aa: CASSVPAGGSNQETQYF; cdr3_nt: TGTGCCAGCTCGGTGCCAGCGGGAGGGTCCAACCAAGAGACCCAGTACTTC
j_call: TRBJ2-3; v_call: TRBV6-6; clone_size: many; d_call: .; cdr3_aa: CASSHSEWSTDTQYF; cdr3_nt: TGTGCCAGCAGTCACTCGGAGTGGAGCACAGATACGCAGTATTTT
j_call: TRBJ1-1; v_call: TRBV20-1; clone_size: .; d_call: TRBD1; cdr3_aa: CSARATGGGEAFF; cdr3_nt: TGCAGTGCTAGAGCGACAGGGGGCGGTGAAGCTTTCTTT
j_call: TRBJ1-2; v_call: TRBV20-1; clone_size: many; d_call: TRBD1; cdr3_aa: CSAGTGSDYGYTF; cdr3_nt: TGCAGTGCGGGGACAGGGAGTGACTATGGCTACACCTTC
j_call: TRBJ2-2; v_call: TRBV6-5; clone_size: many; d_call: .; cdr3_aa: CASSYSPGRSNTGELFF; cdr3_nt: TGTGCCAGCAGTTACTCGCCTGGACGGTCGAACACCGGGGAGCTGTTTTTT
j_call: TRBJ1-1; v_call: TRBV11-2; clone_size: .; d_call: .; cdr3_aa: CASSLEYQGVDAFF; cdr3_nt: TGTGCCAGCAGCTTAGAATATCAGGGAGTGGACGCTTTCTTT
j_call: TRBJ2-1; v_call: TRBV27; clone_size: few; d_call: TRBD2; cdr3_aa: CASSLLSLAPYNEQFF; cdr3_nt: TGTGCCAGCAGTTTACTCTCACTAGCGCCATACAATGAGCAGTTCTTC
j_call: TRBJ1-4; v_call: TRBV19; clone_size: .; d_call: TRBD1; cdr3_aa: CASSTYSMTGLVGNEKLFF; cdr3_nt: TGTGCCAGTAGTACCTATTCTATGACAGGGTTGGTGGGTAATGAAAAACTGTTTTTT
j_call: TRBJ1-3; v_call: TRBV27; clone_size: .; d_call: .; cdr3_aa: CASSSGPSGNTIYF; cdr3_nt: TGTGCCAGCAGTTCAGGCCCCTCTGGAAACACCATATATTTT
j_call: TRBJ2-7; v_call: TRBV20-1; clone_size: many; d_call: .; cdr3_aa: CSAMNNYEQYF; cdr3_nt: TGCAGTGCTATGAACAACTACGAGCAGTACTTC
j_call: TRBJ2-3; v_call: TRBV11-2; clone_size: many; d_call: TRBD1; cdr3_aa: CASRGTGGAADTQYF; cdr3_nt: TGTGCCAGCAGGGGGACAGGGGGCGCCGCAGATACGCAGTATTTT
j_call: TRBJ1-3; v_call: TRBV27; clone_size: .; d_call: .; cdr3_aa: CASSLSGAGGNTIYF; cdr3_nt: TGTGCCAGCAGTTTGTCGGGGGCAGGCGGAAACACCATATATTTT